The clone carrying this T cell receptor (beta chain) was counted a single time. As yet, its antigen is unknown. The PCR employed 60 Vbeta primers together with 13 Jbeta primers. Clones were sequenced by immunoSEQ multiplex PCR, and TCRdb holds only the in-frame ones, with some missing. This table holds about 130,000 clones, 75% to 80% found once. The source of the sample is a study of cytomegalovirus exposure and HLA in healthy donors. V lost 8 bases, J lost 4 bases, and 9 bases lay in between. Germline CDR1 reads MNHNY; CDR2 reads SVGAGI (reference sequence). This CDR3 comprises 13 residues. Study results and caveats: Using a false discovery rate of 0.05, a later analysis showed that about 16,000 TCR beta sequences were associated with HLA alleles.

This TCR derives from a male donor in good health and CMV-seronegative. This chain joins TRBV6-6 and TRBJ2-6; D possibly corresponds to TRBD1 (6 bases). Input material: PBMCs. For the CDR3, the DNA is TGTGCCAGCGCAGGGGACGGGGCCAACGTCCTGACTTTC. Protein: CASAGDGANVLTF.